The source of this T cell receptor beta chain is a study of blood T cells in healthy people across ages. It was with a sample-barcoded 5' primer and a J-beta primer mix that a second PCR of roughly 6 to 11 cycles was run. Each CDR3 protein gets one entry after TCRdb re-called the 5' RACE reads with MiXCR. The sample yields about 720,000 distinct CDR3 sequences, about 20% seen once. With respect to this clonotype: Its target is unknown.

Isolation recovered at least 7 million PBMCs from every sample. The V end lost 3 bases, the J end lost 6 bases, and 8 bases lay between the germline ends. The CDR3 is 11 residues long. Germline V gene sequence: CDR1 SQVTM, CDR2 ANQGSEA. Overall study results and limits: The authors considered diversity estimates from one million T cells to be underestimates. With age, beta diversity per million T cells declined roughly linearly, significantly by 40.

This chain uses TRBV29-1 with TRBJ1-2; possibly TRBD1 for D (5 bases). This clonotype originated in a man aged 70 or older in good health. Specimen: blood. The CDR3 region is CSVEGRDGYTF. The CDR3, as DNA: TGCAGCGTTGAGGGCAGGGATGGCTACACCTTC.